This TCR beta chain was identified during a study of neurological immune-mediated disorders. CDR1 SGDLS and CDR2 YYNGEE come from the germline V gene. The length of the CDR3 is 16 residues. The J segment lost 3 bases and the V segment lost 3 bases, leaving 6 bases of the junction unmatched. Synthesis of cDNA was performed by 5'RACE using 10-nucleotide random UMIs. Every sequencing run returned over 170 million TCR-beta sequences, which were derived from 15-18 subjects. MiXCR, run by TCRdb on the 5' RACE reads, gives a single entry per CDR3 protein. The sample lists about 22,000 distinct CDR3 sequences, about 18% occurring once. By sample fraction, this clonotype is medium-sized. No antigen is known for it. Whole-study findings and limits: Phylogenetic grouping placed 18 of 34 multiple sclerosis patients' repertoires in one related-CDR3 cluster, a possible signature. The absence of shared CDR3 amino acid sequences among expanded clones across subjects suggests private repertoires in all groups.

The V gene is TRBV9, the J gene TRBJ2-1; 10 bases map to TRBD2. Sequencing used CD8+ T cells from blood. This sequence was found in a woman between 18 and 30 years old with multiple sclerosis. The CDR3 sequence is CASSGASGRNYNEQFF. As DNA, the CDR3 is TGTGCCAGCAGCGGGGCTAGCGGGAGAAACTACAATGAGCAGTTCTTC.